Sequencing of this T cell receptor (beta chain) was carried out in a study of cytomegalovirus exposure and HLA in healthy donors. The PCR made use of 60 Vbeta and 13 Jbeta primers. The repertoire was sequenced with immunoSEQ multiplex PCR; TCRdb's copy has only in-frame clones and lacks some. The sample records about 52,000 clones, roughly 72% being singletons. General observations from the study: Being productive about 87% or about 30% of the time was typical of most TCR beta V segments in an earlier analysis.

Among the donors, all were healthy bone marrow donors. Germline CDR1 MDHEN, CDR2 SYDVKM. The CDR3 runs 13 residues. V shed 6 bases, J shed 8 bases, and the junction held 6 bases outside the gene matches. In the case of this clone: Its antigen is as yet unknown.

The sample comprised PBMCs. The source of this sequence is a woman between 50 and 59 years old in good health and CMV-seronegative. V is TRBV28 and J is TRBJ1-4, with TRBD1 matching 7 bases. CDR3 loop: CASSRGQTEKLFF. CDR3 nucleotides: TGTGCCAGCAGCCGGGGACAGACGGAAAAACTGTTTTTT.